The entry below describes one T cell receptor (beta chain). In the original analysis: Counts of nucleated cells, estimated from reference gene primer amplification, were obtained. Profiling relied on immunoSEQ multiplex PCR, and the TCRdb table lists in-frame clones only, not all of them. V and J calls and clone size follow that table, whereas D and trimming were derived from the DNA. Of 150,000 to 200,000 clones in the sample, roughly 87% were seen once. CDR3 length: 14 amino acids. CDR1 is KGHDR and CDR2 is SFDVKD in the germline V gene. The ends were cut back, 2 bases at V and 1 base at J, with 7 bases in the middle. Patients of the Seattle cohort, enrolled during active infection, were followed longitudinally. This sample was included in a study of blood T cell repertoires in COVID-19. The wider study: Some COVID-19 samples were acute and others convalescent; all came from the United States, Italy and Spain.

The rearrangement joins TRBV24-1 to TRBJ2-5; D gene ambiguous. The TCR was taken from a woman in her sixties with COVID-19, enrolled during active disease. The sample was peripheral blood. DNA of the CDR3: TGTGCCACCAGTGATTCCCCCGTCCAAGAGACCCAGTACTTC. Its protein product is CATSDSPVQETQYF.